A selection of T cell receptor beta chains follows, all from one sample in a study of chronic HIV infection and antiretroviral therapy. TCRdb redid the calling of the 5' RACE reads with MiXCR, one entry per CDR3 protein. Counted here are about 38,000 distinct CDR3 sequences, roughly 8% occurring once; the ten biggest clones make up 2.9%. Sequencing was carried out using peripheral blood. The receptors were sampled from an adult who had HIV and had not received antiretroviral therapy, or was an uninfected healthy control (not recorded which). CDR3s include the opening cysteine and the closing phenylalanine or tryptophan. Each record gives: CDR3 length, clone size, V gene, D gene, J gene, CDR3 protein, CDR3 DNA. D genes are given only for firm matches. The size of a clone is reported for some rows only, either as once, few or many, or as a class for expanded clones.

>14|NA|TRBV29-1|NA|TRBJ1-3
CSVETSDSGNTIYF
TGCAGCGTTGAGACAAGTGACTCTGGAAACACCATATATTTT
>12|many|TRBV28|NA|TRBJ2-2
CASKLLTGELFF
TGTGCCAGCAAGCTGCTCACCGGGGAGCTGTTTTTT
>14|NA|TRBV4-1|TRBD2|TRBJ2-1
CASSQVAGGSEQFF
TGCGCCAGCAGCCAAGTAGCGGGAGGGTCAGAGCAGTTCTTC
>14|NA|TRBV5-1|NA|TRBJ1-2
CASSHEGSGYGYTF
TGCGCCAGCAGCCACGAGGGGTCGGGCTATGGCTACACCTTC
>16|few|TRBV18|TRBD1|TRBJ1-5
CASSPLPGQADQPQHF
TGTGCCAGCTCACCCCTCCCGGGACAGGCGGATCAGCCCCAGCATTTT
>11|NA|TRBV28|NA|TRBJ1-1
CASSFQSRTFF
TGTGCCAGCAGTTTCCAGAGCCGAACTTTCTTT
>13|many|TRBV28|TRBD2|TRBJ2-7
CASSSGAGYEQYF
TGTGCCAGCAGTTCAGGAGCGGGGTACGAGCAGTACTTC
>15|NA|TRBV28|TRBD1|TRBJ2-1
CASRSGQHSYNEQFF
TGTGCCAGCAGATCGGGACAGCACTCCTACAATGAGCAGTTCTTC
>13|few|TRBV29-1|TRBD1|TRBJ1-1
CSVVGTGLTEAFF
TGCAGCGTAGTAGGGACAGGGCTCACTGAAGCTTTCTTT
>15|many|TRBV2|TRBD2|TRBJ2-1
CASMATSGSYNEQFF
TGTGCCAGCATGGCGACTAGCGGATCCTACAATGAGCAGTTCTTC
>13|NA|TRBV5-1|NA|TRBJ1-5
CATSTDPNQPQHF
TGCGCCACCTCCACAGATCCAAATCAGCCCCAGCATTTT
>20|many|TRBV7-9|TRBD2|TRBJ2-1
CASSLRASGTAPRAGNEQFF
TGTGCCAGCAGCTTACGAGCTAGCGGGACTGCCCCCCGGGCGGGCAATGAGCAGTTCTTC
>13|many|TRBV28|TRBD1|TRBJ2-1
CASLTGIKNEQFF
TGTGCCAGCTTGACAGGGATTAAGAATGAGCAGTTCTTC
>12|many|TRBV3-1|NA|TRBJ1-2
CASSQDGYGYTF
TGTGCCAGCAGCCAAGATGGATATGGCTACACCTTC
>11|many|TRBV30|NA|TRBJ2-5
CAWNRQETQYF
TGTGCCTGGAATCGACAGGAGACCCAGTACTTC
>12|many|TRBV7-9|NA|TRBJ1-1
CASTRWENEAFF
TGTGCCAGCACCCGCTGGGAGAATGAAGCTTTCTTT
>15|NA|TRBV20-1|NA|TRBJ1-5
CSARDQAVRNQPQHF
TGCAGTGCTAGAGATCAGGCCGTCCGGAATCAGCCCCAGCATTTT
>16|NA|TRBV28|TRBD1|TRBJ1-5
CASSLGQALYNQPQHF
TGTGCCAGCAGTTTAGGACAGGCATTGTACAATCAGCCCCAGCATTTT
>13|many|TRBV3-1|NA|TRBJ2-7
CASSQVLATEQYF
TGTGCCAGCAGCCAAGTTCTAGCGACCGAGCAGTACTTC
>15|few|TRBV29-1|NA|TRBJ2-7
CSVGGGGQWAGEQYF
TGCAGCGTTGGGGGGGGTGGACAGTGGGCTGGGGAGCAGTACTTC
>15|many|TRBV28|TRBD1|TRBJ1-5
CASRKGQGYYQPQHF
TGTGCCAGCAGGAAGGGACAGGGATATTACCAGCCCCAGCATTTT
>15|many|TRBV18|NA|TRBJ2-3
CASSPRRGSTDTQYF
TGTGCCAGCTCACCAAGGAGGGGTAGCACAGATACGCAGTATTTT
>13|many|TRBV29-1|NA|TRBJ1-1
CSVWPQMNTEAFF
TGCAGCGTTTGGCCTCAGATGAACACTGAAGCTTTCTTT
>13|NA|TRBV4-1|NA|TRBJ1-1
CASSQGTNTEAFF
TGCGCCAGCAGCCAAGGTACGAACACTGAAGCTTTCTTT
>14|many|TRBV28|NA|TRBJ2-4
CASSAQGPKNIQYF
TGTGCCAGCAGTGCACAGGGACCCAAAAACATTCAGTACTTC
>16|NA|TRBV27|TRBD1|TRBJ1-2
CASSTWDRGSVYGYTF
TGTGCCAGCAGTACATGGGACAGGGGGTCGGTCTATGGCTACACCTTC
>19|NA|TRBV4-1|TRBD1|TRBJ2-6
CASSHYVRGRAAGANVLTF
TGCGCCAGCAGCCACTATGTCAGGGGGCGGGCAGCGGGGGCCAACGTCCTGACTTTC
>13|few|TRBV21-1|NA|TRBJ1-2
CASSNPSTGGYTF
TGTGCCAGCAGCAATCCGTCGACAGGAGGCTACACCTTC
>13|few|TRBV15|NA|TRBJ2-5
CATSHDPAETQYF
TGTGCCACCAGCCACGACCCCGCAGAGACCCAGTACTTC
>15|NA|TRBV3-1|TRBD2|TRBJ2-7
CASSQELAVYYEQYF
TGTGCCAGCAGCCAAGAACTAGCGGTCTACTACGAGCAGTACTTC
>15|NA|TRBV28|NA|TRBJ2-1
CASADRQSSYNEQFF
TGTGCCAGCGCCGACAGACAGAGCTCCTACAATGAGCAGTTCTTC